This passage covers 32 T cell receptor beta chains from one sample sequenced in a study of control samples from healthy donors and cancer patients. Some clones are missing from TCRdb's copy, which holds only in-frame ones; the method was immunoSEQ multiplex PCR. The sample consists of some 76,000 clones, roughly 89% of them appearing once. The sample was PBMCs. All receptors come from a man aged 60-69 years with lung cancer.

CDR3 sequence (DNA): TGCGCCAGCAGCCAACTATTCGCCGTAGGACAGGGGACCGGGGAGCTGTTTTTT. This sequence encodes CASSQLFAVGQGTGELFF. V gene TRBV4-1 combines with J gene TRBJ2-2; 9 bases line up with TRBD1. The CDR3 spans 18 residues. From germline, CDR1 is MGHRA and CDR2 YSYEKL. Trimming took 2 bases from V and 5 from J; bases not matched to a gene: 12.

Relative to its sample, this clone is hyperexpanded (1% or more). The chain combines TRBV3-1 (or the pseudogene TRBV3-2) with TRBJ1-2; a weak D match, TRBD1 (6 bases). The length of the CDR3 is 15 residues. Trimming pared 1 base from V and 0 bases from J, leaving 9 bases between. CDR1 and CDR2 (germline): LGHDT, YNNKEL (reference sequence). The CDR3 nucleotides read TGTGCCAGCAGCCAAGTGGCAGGGGCTAACTATGGCTACACCTTC. Translating gives CASSQVAGANYGYTF.

This chain uses TRBV4-1 with TRBJ1-2; the D gene is possibly TRBD1 (6 bases). Germline CDR1 is MGHRA and CDR2 is YSYEKL. V dropped 3 bases and J dropped 1 base, with 21 bases sitting between them. CDR3 length: 18 residues. The CDR3 protein is CASSQEPPQGSYNYGYTF. CDR3 nucleotide sequence: TGCGCCAGCAGCCAGGAACCCCCACAGGGCTCCTATAACTATGGCTACACCTTC.

The chain employs TRBV12-5 and TRBJ2-1; TRBD2 aligns across 10 bases. The CDR3 has 22 residues. V lost 0 bases, J lost 0 bases, and 17 bases stayed unmatched. The V gene's germline CDR1 is LGHNT and CDR2 FRNRAP. CDR3 DNA: TGTGCTAGTGGTTTGGTAACTGTGAGCGGGGGGGCCGACGGCCTCTCCTACAATGAGCAGTTCTTC. It specifies CASGLVTVSGGADGLSYNEQFF.

The chain is built from TRBV7-2 and TRBJ2-6; TRBD1 aligns across 10 bases. Germline CDR1 reads SGHTA; CDR2 reads FQGNSA. J lost 0 bases, V lost 4 bases, and 6 bases had no gene match. The CDR3 covers 18 residues. CDR3 coding DNA: TGTGCCAGCAGCTCCAGACAGGGGGCGGGCTCTGGGGCCAACGTCCTGACTTTC. Its translation is CASSSRQGAGSGANVLTF. The variable domain in full, with the rest retrieved from reference TRBV7-2 and TRBJ2-6, is GAGVSQSPSNKVTEKGKDVELRCDPISGHTALYWYRQSLGQGLEFLIYFQGNSAPDKSGLPSDRFSAERTGGSVSTLTIQRTQQEDSAVYLCASSSRQGAGSGANVLTFGAGSRLTVL.

The chain uses TRBV3-1 (or the pseudogene TRBV3-2) and TRBJ1-2, with no clear D. The CDR3 contains 14 residues. In germline, CDR1 is LGHDT, CDR2 YNNKEL (reference sequence). V lost 0 bases, J lost 5 bases, and 10 bases lay in between. This CDR3 reads CASSQDWAVYGYTF. The CDR3 coding sequence is TGTGCCAGCAGCCAAGATTGGGCGGTTTATGGCTACACCTTC.

This chain joins TRBV6-1 and TRBJ1-5; D perhaps matches TRBD1 (6 bases). Germline assignment: CDR1 MNHNS and CDR2 SASEGT. Trimming removed 8 bases at V and 7 bases at J, with 12 bases between. This CDR3 spans 12 amino acids. In nucleotides, the CDR3 is TGTGCCAGCCTGGAGGGGGGCCAGCCCCAGCATTTT. Translation gives CASLEGGQPQHF.

J is TRBJ2-5 and V is TRBV7-9, with 8 bases that match TRBD1. Germline values: CDR1 SEHNR, CDR2 FQNEAQ (reference sequence). Trimming removed 5 bases from V and 0 bases from J; junction bases left unmatched: 8. CDR3 size: 16 residues. The CDR3 protein is CASSPLTGAHQETQYF. In DNA form, the CDR3 reads TGTGCCAGCAGCCCCTTGACAGGGGCCCACCAAGAGACCCAGTACTTC.

V usage is TRBV11-2 and J usage is TRBJ1-2; D not certain. There are 14 residues in the CDR3. V lost 5 bases, J lost 7 bases, and 17 bases lay in between. The germline V gene has CDR1 SGHAT and CDR2 FQNNGV. CDR3: CASSQTSRASGYTF. DNA of the CDR3: TGTGCCAGCAGCCAGACGTCAAGGGCGAGTGGCTACACCTTC.

The chain couples TRBV6-5 to TRBJ2-3; TRBD1 is a possible D gene (6 bases). The CDR3 loop spans 14 amino acids. V lost 6 bases, J lost 3 bases, and 13 bases lay in between. CDR1 is MNHEY and CDR2 is SVGAGI in the germline V gene. The CDR3 here is CASSLGGATDTQYF. CDR3 nucleotide sequence: TGTGCCAGCAGCCTTGGGGGCGCGACAGATACGCAGTATTTT.

This chain links TRBV29-1 with TRBJ1-1; D not resolved. The CDR3 runs to 11 residues. Between the trimmed V and J ends, which lost 8 bases and 8 bases, there was a span of 15 bases. The germline gives CDR1 SQVTM, CDR2 ANQGSEA. CDR3 amino acids: CSTTSSTEAFF. DNA of the CDR3: TGCAGCACAACATCGAGCACAGAAGCTTTCTTT.

The chain couples TRBV9 to TRBJ2-1; 14 nucleotides align to TRBD2. This CDR3 spans 16 amino acids. The trim removed 3 bases at V and 4 bases at J, leaving 3 bases unmatched. In germline, CDR1 is SGDLS, CDR2 YYNGEE. CDR3 nucleotide sequence: TGTGCCAGCAGCGCCCGACTAGCGGGGGGGTACAATGAGCAGTTCTTC. Translation gives CASSARLAGGYNEQFF.

V gene TRBV14 combines with J gene TRBJ1-4; D not resolved. The CDR3 runs 15 residues. Germline CDR1 SGHDN, CDR2 FVKESK. With 0 bases removed from V and 8 bases from J, the gap between germline ends came to 13 bases. CDR3 amino acids: CASSQDLYSDEKLFF. In nucleotides, the CDR3 is TGTGCCAGCAGCCAAGATTTATATAGCGACGAAAAACTGTTTTTT.

V gene TRBV9 combines with J gene TRBJ1-1; 9 nucleotides line up with TRBD1. Per germline, CDR1 SGDLS and CDR2 YYNGEE. Trimming removed 0 bases from V and 1 base from J; junction bases left unmatched: 7. The CDR3 is 17 residues long. The CDR3 reads CASSVALGTGSNTEAFF. CDR3 nucleotide sequence: TGTGCCAGCAGCGTAGCCCTTGGGACAGGGTCGAACACTGAAGCTTTCTTT.

The genes are TRBV14 and TRBJ1-2; possible D gene TRBD1, 5 bases. This CDR3 comprises 12 residues. V was pared by 2 bases and J by 8 bases, with 9 bases between. Germline V lookup: CDR1 SGHDN, CDR2 FVKESK. In nucleotides, the CDR3 is TGTGCCAGCAGCCAAACAGGTCTCGGCTACACCTTC. It codes for CASSQTGLGYTF.

V gene TRBV12-3 or TRBV12-4 combines with J gene TRBJ1-2; D remains ambiguous. Trimming removed 2 bases at V and 2 bases at J, with 6 bases between. CDR3 size: 13 residues. The CDR3 here is CASSLQSNYGYTF. DNA for the CDR3: TGTGCCAGCAGTTTACAGTCCAACTATGGCTACACCTTC.

This clone was seen a few times. The V and J genes are TRBV7-6 and TRBJ1-1; D is uncertain. Deletions cut 1 base from V and 0 bases from J, with 3 bases between. Looked up from germline, CDR1 is SGHVS and CDR2 is FNYEAQ. CDR3 length equals 13 residues. CDR3 region: CASSLGMNTEAFF. The CDR3 DNA follows: TGTGCCAGCAGCTTAGGTATGAACACTGAAGCTTTCTTT.

The rearrangement uses TRBV24-1 and TRBJ2-3, with 10 bases that match TRBD1. Germline CDR1 is KGHDR and CDR2 is SFDVKD. The CDR3 has 15 amino acids. V dropped 3 bases and J dropped 3; count of bases not matched to a gene: 2. The CDR3 region has the DNA TGTGCCACCAGTGATCGGGACAGGGGTACAGATACGCAGTATTTT. Amino acids: CATSDRDRGTDTQYF.

The CDR3 sequence is CASSPPGTGANVLTF. As DNA, the CDR3 is TGTGCCAGCAGCCCCCCAGGGACTGGGGCCAACGTCCTGACTTTC. The V and J genes are TRBV7-9 and TRBJ2-6, with D tentatively TRBD1 (5 bases). This CDR3 is 15 amino acids long. V was trimmed by 5 bases and J by 2 bases, leaving 10 bases between them. From germline, CDR1 is SEHNR and CDR2 FQNEAQ (reference sequence).

This chain links TRBV6-5 with TRBJ1-1; tentative D call: TRBD1 (6 bases). Germline V gene sequence: CDR1 MNHEY, CDR2 SVGAGI. This CDR3 is 13 amino acids long. Trimming cost V 7 bases and J 1 base, with 10 bases left between them. DNA for the CDR3: TGTGCCAGCAACACACAGGGGAACACTGAAGCTTTCTTT. It yields the protein CASNTQGNTEAFF.

This chain links TRBV7-9 with TRBJ2-7; 12 positions agree with TRBD1. CDR3 size: 16 residues. The germline V gene encodes CDR1 SEHNR and CDR2 FQNEAQ (reference sequence). V was pared by 5 bases and J by 2 bases, with 7 bases of the junction left unmatched. CDR3 DNA: TGTGCCAGCAGCATACCGGGACAGGGGGCCCCCTACGAGCAGTACTTC. It translates to CASSIPGQGAPYEQYF. Filled out from reference TRBV7-9 and TRBJ2-7, the complete variable domain reads DTGVSQNPRHKITKRGQNVTFRCDPISEHNRLYWYRQTLGQGPEFLTYFQNEAQLEKSRLLSDRFSAERPKGSFSTLEIQRTEQGDSAMYLCASSIPGQGAPYEQYFGPGTRLTVT.

The chain joins TRBV14 to TRBJ1-2, with no clear D. Germline V gene data show CDR1 as SGHDN and CDR2 as FVKESK. The CDR3 is made up of 14 amino acids. Trimming removed 0 bases from V and 1 base from J, with 6 bases in between. The DNA of the CDR3 is TGTGCCAGCAGCCAAGATTACAGTAACTATGGCTACACCTTC. Its protein is CASSQDYSNYGYTF.

The V call is TRBV7-9, the J call TRBJ1-2; D call uncertain. The CDR3 runs to 12 residues. Germline CDR1 reads SEHNR; CDR2 reads FQNEAQ (reference sequence). Trimming left V 0 bases short and J 8 bases short, with 7 bases between. The CDR3 loop is CASSLASGGYTF. The CDR3, as DNA: TGTGCCAGCAGCTTAGCGTCGGGGGGCTACACCTTC.

The V gene is TRBV4-1, the J gene TRBJ1-4; D is unresolved. Germline CDR1 MGHRA, CDR2 YSYEKL. Trimming left V 4 bases short and J 0 bases short, with 9 bases between. The CDR3 is 15 amino acids. This CDR3 is CASSRTTSTNEKLFF. CDR3 in DNA: TGCGCCAGCAGCCGGACGACATCAACTAATGAAAAACTGTTTTTT.

This clone was observed a single time. The rearrangement joins TRBV7-2 to TRBJ1-2, with D perhaps TRBD1 (5 bases). Trimming pared 5 bases from V and 5 bases from J, leaving 12 bases between. Germline CDR1 reads SGHTA; CDR2 reads FQGNSA. This CDR3 has 13 amino acids. The DNA of the CDR3 is TGTGCCAGCAGCCTGGGGGTCCAGTATGGCTACACCTTC. It encodes CASSLGVQYGYTF.

This clone was recorded only once. The V gene is TRBV7-2, the J gene TRBJ2-5; maybe TRBD2 (6 bases). Trimming took off 3 bases at V and 3 bases at J, with 20 bases between the two ends. This CDR3 is built from 17 residues. The germline V gene encodes CDR1 SGHTA and CDR2 FQGNSA. In nucleotides, the CDR3 is TGTGCCAGCAGCTTCCCCATTCTTAGCGGAGATAAAGAGACCCAGTACTTC. Protein product: CASSFPILSGDKETQYF.

This chain connects TRBV10-3 to TRBJ2-1, with D unresolved. The CDR3 is 12 residues long. V was cut by 4 bases and J by 5 bases, with 6 bases left in between. Germline loops: CDR1 ENHRY, CDR2 SYGVKD. CDR3 amino acids: CAISGSNNEQFF. In DNA form, the CDR3 reads TGTGCCATCAGTGGATCTAACAATGAGCAGTTCTTC.

This rearrangement joins TRBV6-6 to TRBJ1-5; a possible D gene is TRBD1 (5 bases). The V end was cut by 4 bases, the J end by 5 bases, with 6 bases between. This CDR3 has 12 residues. The germline V gene has CDR1 MNHNY and CDR2 SVGAGI (reference sequence). CDR3 residues: CASSLGDQPQHF. The CDR3 DNA reads TGTGCCAGCAGTTTGGGGGATCAGCCCCAGCATTTT.

The rearrangement joins TRBV5-1 to TRBJ2-3; D remains ambiguous. There are 14 residues in the CDR3. The V end was cut by 0 bases, the J end by 2 bases, with 7 bases between. Germline CDR1 is SGHRS and CDR2 is YFSETQ. The CDR3: CASSLGQFTDTQYF. The CDR3 coding sequence is TGCGCCAGCAGCTTGGGGCAATTCACAGATACGCAGTATTTT.

This clone was seen a single time. J is TRBJ1-2 and V is TRBV3-1 (or the pseudogene TRBV3-2), with D perhaps matching TRBD1 (5 bases). Germline loops: CDR1 LGHDT, CDR2 YNNKEL (reference sequence). The CDR3 is 19 residues long. V lost 5 bases and J 0 bases, leaving 25 bases between the germline ends. The CDR3 nucleotides are TGTGCCAGCAGCTCACCCGCAACGAGGGGAGCAAGATCTAACTATGGCTACACCTTC. Translating gives CASSSPATRGARSNYGYTF.

The V call is TRBV6-4, the J call TRBJ2-1, with D hard to call. V was trimmed by 3 bases and J by 9 bases, leaving 12 bases between them. The CDR3 runs to 13 residues. Per germline, CDR1 MRHNA and CDR2 SNTAGT. The CDR3 nucleotides are TGTGCCAGCAGTGATCGGATCTGGGGTGAGCAGTTCTTC. Protein: CASSDRIWGEQFF.

The chain links TRBV7-8 to TRBJ1-1; a possible D gene is TRBD1 (6 bases). The CDR3 runs 14 residues. Germline lookup yields CDR1 SGHVS and CDR2 FQNEAQ. Trimming pared 3 bases from V and 4 bases from J, leaving 12 bases between. The CDR3 loop reads CASSFNRAGTEAFF. CDR3 nucleotide sequence: TGTGCCAGCAGCTTCAACAGGGCTGGCACTGAAGCTTTCTTT.